Listed below are T cell receptor beta chains from one sample, sequenced in a study of vaccination and CD4 T cells after COVID-19. TCRdb ran MiXCR on the PCR reads and lists one entry per CDR3 protein. The repertoire consists of under 7,500 distinct CDR3 sequences, with roughly 31% occurring once and the leading ten covering 35% to 45%. Which antigens these TCRs recognize remains unknown. The sample consisted of CD4+ T cells from blood, cultured in vitro. Source of these receptors: a human donor in good health. Both conserved end residues are part of each CDR3. The order of the fields is D gene, V gene, clone size, J gene, CDR3 DNA, CDR3 protein. The D gene is left open where the match is weak. The size of a clone is reported for some rows only, either as once, few or many, or as a class for expanded clones.

.	TRBV6-4	few	TRBJ2-6	TGTGCCAGCAGTGTTGGGGGTAGCGCTGGGGCCAACGTCCTGACTTTC	CASSVGGSAGANVLTF
.	TRBV28	.	TRBJ1-2	TGTGCCAGCAGTTCTCAGGGGAGAGGCTACACCTTC	CASSSQGRGYTF
.	TRBV4-1	.	TRBJ2-5	TGCGCCAGCAGCCAAGAGGGTAGTAGGGAGACCCAGTACTTC	CASSQEGSRETQYF
TRBD1	TRBV5-6	.	TRBJ1-6	TGTGCCAGCAGCCGTGGGACAGGATCGGCTAATTTGAATTCACCCCTCCACTTT	CASSRGTGSANLNSPLHF
TRBD1	TRBV12-3/TRBV12-4	few	TRBJ1-5	TGTGCCAGCAGAGGACAGGGGGACGGGCAGCCCCAGCATTTT	CASRGQGDGQPQHF
.	TRBV4-3	.	TRBJ2-5	TGCGCCAGCAGCAGGGGCCTTCTGGGAGAGACCCAGTACTTC	CASSRGLLGETQYF
.	TRBV5-1	.	TRBJ1-1	TGCGCCAGCAGCTTGACACAATTCGAAGCTTTCTTT	CASSLTQFEAFF
.	TRBV19	few	TRBJ2-7	TGTGCCAGTAGTATAAGGGCCGGGGGGACATCTACCTACGAGCAGTACTTC	CASSIRAGGTSTYEQYF
.	TRBV18	.	TRBJ1-1	TGTGCCAGCTCACCTGGCTCGAGGGGATTCACTGAAGCTTTCTTT	CASSPGSRGFTEAFF
TRBD2	TRBV5-1	once	TRBJ2-3	TGCGCCAGCAGCTTCGGGACTAGCGGGATGGATACGCAGTATTTT	CASSFGTSGMDTQYF
.	TRBV5-4	.	TRBJ2-5	TGTGCCAGCAGCTTGGCGGGAGTTGGGCAAGAGACCCAGTACTTC	CASSLAGVGQETQYF
.	TRBV7-6	.	TRBJ2-7	TGTGCCAGCAGCTTAGCTGGGACTCCAGACTACGAGCAGTACTTC	CASSLAGTPDYEQYF
TRBD1	TRBV7-6	.	TRBJ2-2	TGTGCCAGCAGCCCAACAGCCCAGGGGGCGAGTTGGGCCGGGGAGCTGTTTTTT	CASSPTAQGASWAGELFF
.	TRBV19	few	TRBJ1-5	TGTGCCAGTAGTATAGAGATCCGGCGCAATCAGCCCCAGCATTTT	CASSIEIRRNQPQHF
TRBD2	TRBV6-2/TRBV6-3	few	TRBJ2-7	TGTGCCAGCAGTTACGGGACTAGCGGCTACGAGCAGTACTTC	CASSYGTSGYEQYF
TRBD2	TRBV7-6	.	TRBJ2-7	TGTGCCAGCAGCTTGGGACTAGCGGGAGGCTCGGGGTCCTACGGGCAGTACTTC	CASSLGLAGGSGSYGQYF
TRBD1	TRBV19	.	TRBJ1-6	TGTGCCAGTAGCCTCGAAATCTCAGGGGGCTCACCCCTCCACTTT	CASSLEISGGSPLHF
.	TRBV7-6	few	TRBJ2-1	TGTGCCAGCAACAATGCGTATTTAAATGAGCAGTTCTTC	CASNNAYLNEQFF
.	TRBV7-6	few	TRBJ1-1	TGTGCCAGCAGCTTAGCGGGGGCCCGGAACACTGAAGCTTTCTTT	CASSLAGARNTEAFF
.	TRBV20-1	few	TRBJ2-1	TGCAGTGCTAATCCCCACTCCAACTCCTACAATGAGCAGTTCTTC	CSANPHSNSYNEQFF
TRBD1	TRBV7-9	.	TRBJ1-5	TGTGCCAGCAGCCCGGGACAGGGGGGCAATCAGCCCCAGCATTTT	CASSPGQGGNQPQHF
.	TRBV9	once	TRBJ1-2	TGTGCCAGCAGCGCCACCCTGGGTGGATATGGCTACACCTTC	CASSATLGGYGYTF
TRBD2	TRBV27	.	TRBJ2-2	TGTGCCAGCAGGCCGGGACTAGCGATTAACACCGGGGAGCTGTTTTTT	CASRPGLAINTGELFF
TRBD1	TRBV15	.	TRBJ2-1	TGTGCCACCAGCAGAGAGGGGACAGGGCGCTCCTACAATGAGCAGTTCTTC	CATSREGTGRSYNEQFF
TRBD1	TRBV20-1	medium-sized	TRBJ1-2	TGCAGTGCTAGAGATACTCGGGGACAGCGTAATGGCTACACCTTC	CSARDTRGQRNGYTF
.	TRBV6-5	.	TRBJ2-7	TGTGCCAGCAGTTACTCCTTACCGGGGGCAGCGAGAACCTACGAGCAGTACTTC	CASSYSLPGAARTYEQYF
.	TRBV20-1	.	TRBJ1-2	TGCAGTGCTAGAGATCAGTCTAACTATGGCTACACCTTC	CSARDQSNYGYTF
.	TRBV10-3	large	TRBJ2-3	TGTGCCATCAGAGACGTCGGTAGCACAGATACGCAGTATTTT	CAIRDVGSTDTQYF
TRBD2	TRBV6-2/TRBV6-3	.	TRBJ2-5	TGTGCCAGCAGACGATTCAGGACCGGGACTAGCGGGAGGTCTGAGACCCAGTACTTC	CASRRFRTGTSGRSETQYF
TRBD2	TRBV6-4	.	TRBJ2-1	TGTGCTAGCAGTGACTCGAGTCAGGGACTAGCGTACAATGAGCAGTTCTTC	CASSDSSQGLAYNEQFF
TRBD1	TRBV11-2	few	TRBJ1-6	TGTGCCAGCAGCTTACCGAGACAGGGTAATTCACCCCTCCACTTT	CASSLPRQGNSPLHF
.	TRBV25-1	.	TRBJ1-4	TGTGCCAGCAGTGAAACCCCAGGGCAGAGGAAACTGTTTTTT	CASSETPGQRKLFF
TRBD1	TRBV5-1	.	TRBJ1-1	TGCGCCAGCAGCATAACAGGGGACCAAGCTGAAGCTTTCTTT	CASSITGDQAEAFF
TRBD1	TRBV2	.	TRBJ2-3	TGTGCCAGCACCCGCCTACAGGGGATAACGCAGTATTTT	CASTRLQGITQYF
TRBD1	TRBV6-2/TRBV6-3	few	TRBJ1-5	TGTGCCAGCAGTTACGGCAGGGGGCTTATCTCGCGGCAGCCCCAGCATTTT	CASSYGRGLISRQPQHF
TRBD2	TRBV5-4	.	TRBJ2-1	TGTGCCAGCAGCGCGAGGACTAGCGGAAACAATGAGCAGTTCTTC	CASSARTSGNNEQFF
TRBD2	TRBV7-3	.	TRBJ2-3	TGTGCCAGCAGCTTGACTAGCGGAGATACGCAGTATTTT	CASSLTSGDTQYF
TRBD1	TRBV30	.	TRBJ2-7	TGTGCCTGGAGTCCCGGGACAGGGGGACTCTACGAGCAGTACTTC	CAWSPGTGGLYEQYF
TRBD2	TRBV5-8	.	TRBJ2-3	TGTGCCAGCAGCTTGGCCAAGGTAGCGGGAGGCACAGATACGCAGTATTTT	CASSLAKVAGGTDTQYF
TRBD1	TRBV25-1	.	TRBJ1-1	TGTGCCAGCAGTGCCCTTGGGACAGAAAGTGAAGCTTTCTTT	CASSALGTESEAFF
.	TRBV19	.	TRBJ2-4	TGTGCCAGTAGTGTGGGGGACATTCAGTACTTC	CASSVGDIQYF
.	TRBV7-2	.	TRBJ2-5	TGTGCCAGCAGCTTAGTGCAGGGGTGGGCAGAGACCCAGTACTTC	CASSLVQGWAETQYF
.	TRBV4-2	few	TRBJ1-1	TGTGCCAGCAGCCCCACGCCAGGGCACAGAGTGAACACTGAAGCTTTCTTT	CASSPTPGHRVNTEAFF
TRBD1	TRBV12-3/TRBV12-4	few	TRBJ1-1	TGTGCCAGCAGTTTAACAGGGGACACTGAAGCTTTCTTT	CASSLTGDTEAFF
.	TRBV28	.	TRBJ1-3	TGTGCCAGCACCCCGCCGGTGGGGTCTGGAAACACCATATATTTT	CASTPPVGSGNTIYF
.	TRBV5-1	.	TRBJ1-1	TGCGCCAGCAGTTTAAGACCCGGGACGGCTAACACTGAAGCTTTCTTT	CASSLRPGTANTEAFF
TRBD1	TRBV24-1	few	TRBJ2-1	TGTGCCACCAGTGTGGCAGGGGGATACTCCTACAATGAGCAGTTCTTC	CATSVAGGYSYNEQFF
TRBD1	TRBV11-1	.	TRBJ2-2	TGTGCCAGCAGCAGGGACAGGGGGCCGGGGGAGCTGTTTTTT	CASSRDRGPGELFF